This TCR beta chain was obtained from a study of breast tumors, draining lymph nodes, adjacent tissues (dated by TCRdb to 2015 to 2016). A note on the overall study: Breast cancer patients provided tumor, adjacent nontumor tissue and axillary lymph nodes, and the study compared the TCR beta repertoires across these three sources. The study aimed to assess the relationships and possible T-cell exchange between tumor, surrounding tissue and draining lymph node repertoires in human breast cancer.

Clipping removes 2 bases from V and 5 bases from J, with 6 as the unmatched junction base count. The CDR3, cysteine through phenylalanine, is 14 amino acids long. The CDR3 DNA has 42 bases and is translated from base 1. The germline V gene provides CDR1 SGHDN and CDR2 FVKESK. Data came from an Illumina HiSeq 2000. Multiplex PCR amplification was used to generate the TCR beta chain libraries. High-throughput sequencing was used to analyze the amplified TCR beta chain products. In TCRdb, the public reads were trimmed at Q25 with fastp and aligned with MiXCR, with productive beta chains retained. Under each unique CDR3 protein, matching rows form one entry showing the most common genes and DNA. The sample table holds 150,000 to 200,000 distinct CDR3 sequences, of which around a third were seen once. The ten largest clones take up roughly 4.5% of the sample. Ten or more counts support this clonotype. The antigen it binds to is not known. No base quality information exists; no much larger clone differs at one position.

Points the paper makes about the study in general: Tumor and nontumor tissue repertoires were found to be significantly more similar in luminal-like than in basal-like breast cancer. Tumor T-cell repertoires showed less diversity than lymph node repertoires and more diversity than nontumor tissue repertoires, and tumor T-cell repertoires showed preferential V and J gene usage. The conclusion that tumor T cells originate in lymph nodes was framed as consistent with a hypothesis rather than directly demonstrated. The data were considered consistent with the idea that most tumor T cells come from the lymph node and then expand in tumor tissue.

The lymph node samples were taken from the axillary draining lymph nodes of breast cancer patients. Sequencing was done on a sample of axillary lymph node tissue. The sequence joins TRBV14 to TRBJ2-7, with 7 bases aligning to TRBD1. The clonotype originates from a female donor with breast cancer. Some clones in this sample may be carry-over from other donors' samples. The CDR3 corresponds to CASSQRQGSNEQYF. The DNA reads TGTGCCAGCAGCCAACGACAGGGTAGCAACGAGCAGTACTTC.